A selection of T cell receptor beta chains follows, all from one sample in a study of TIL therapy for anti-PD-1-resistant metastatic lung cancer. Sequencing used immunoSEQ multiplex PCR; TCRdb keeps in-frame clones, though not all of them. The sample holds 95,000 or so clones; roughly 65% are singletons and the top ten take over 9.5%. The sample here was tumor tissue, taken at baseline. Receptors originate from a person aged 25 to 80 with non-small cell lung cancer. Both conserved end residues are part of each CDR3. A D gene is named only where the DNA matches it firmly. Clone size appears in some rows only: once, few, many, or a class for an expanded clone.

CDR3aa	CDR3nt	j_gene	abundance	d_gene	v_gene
CASRPQIGSYNSPLHF	TGTGCCAGCAGACCCCAAATTGGGAGCTATAATTCACCCCTCCACTTT	TRBJ1-6	.	.	TRBV14
CASSLAAGAFF	TGTGCCAGCAGCTTGGCGGCTGGAGCTTTCTTT	TRBJ1-1	few	.	TRBV5-8
CASSLGGEVGYTF	TGTGCCAGCAGTCTCGGAGGGGAGGTTGGCTACACCTTC	TRBJ1-2	few	.	TRBV2
CASRQPSNTGELFF	TGTGCCAGCAGGCAGCCGTCGAACACCGGGGAGCTGTTTTTT	TRBJ2-2	few	.	TRBV7-2
CASSLDRRGENTEAFF	TGTGCCAGCAGCCTAGACAGGAGGGGGGAGAACACTGAAGCTTTCTTT	TRBJ1-1	.	.	TRBV4-2
CASSLQTGSRSEQFF	TGTGCCAGCAGCCTCCAGACAGGGTCCCGCTCGGAGCAGTTCTTC	TRBJ2-1	.	TRBD1	TRBV7-6
CATSSRTGVFGEIQYF	TGTGCCACCAGCAGCCGGACAGGGGTATTCGGAGAGATCCAGTACTTC	TRBJ2-5	.	TRBD1	TRBV15
CASSPPGTGNTGELFF	TGTGCCAGCAGCCCTCCCGGGACAGGAAATACCGGGGAGCTGTTTTTT	TRBJ2-2	.	TRBD1	TRBV7-3
CASSQGPNGVNEKLFF	TGCGCCAGCAGCCAAGGCCCGAACGGGGTTAATGAAAAACTGTTTTTT	TRBJ1-4	.	.	TRBV4-3
CASSLRQLNQPQHF	TGTGCCAGCAGTCTTCGACAGCTGAATCAGCCCCAGCATTTT	TRBJ1-5	medium-sized	.	TRBV28
CASRNNGELFF	TGTGCCAGCAGAAACAACGGGGAGCTGTTTTTT	TRBJ2-2	few	.	TRBV7-9
CASSLSTGGNQPQHF	TGCGCCAGCAGCTTATCTACAGGGGGCAATCAGCCCCAGCATTTT	TRBJ1-5	.	TRBD1	TRBV5-1
CASSAGLVPDTQYF	TGTGCCAGCAGTGCGGGACTAGTCCCAGATACGCAGTATTTT	TRBJ2-3	.	TRBD2	TRBV9
CAISDSGAYTDTQYF	TGTGCCATCAGCGACAGCGGGGCTTATACAGATACGCAGTATTTT	TRBJ2-3	once	TRBD2	TRBV10-3
CASSRGLASPLGSNEQFF	TGTGCCAGCAGCCGCGGACTAGCGTCACCTCTTGGTTCTAATGAGCAGTTCTTC	TRBJ2-1	.	TRBD2	TRBV3-1/TRBV3-2
CASSPSLPEKLFF	TGCGCCAGCAGCCCAAGTCTTCCAGAAAAACTGTTTTTT	TRBJ1-4	few	.	TRBV4-1
CASSLAGDSDTQYF	TGCGCCAGCAGCTTGGCAGGGGACTCAGATACGCAGTATTTT	TRBJ2-3	few	.	TRBV5-1
CASSGSVDRGGLAGGRNEQFF	TGTGCCAGCAGCGGATCCGTAGACAGGGGGGGACTAGCGGGAGGGCGGAATGAGCAGTTCTTC	TRBJ2-1	.	TRBD2	TRBV9
CASRPWAGNTIYF	TGTGCCAGCAGGCCGTGGGCAGGAAACACCATATATTTT	TRBJ1-3	.	.	TRBV28
CASSGPGTTEAFF	TGTGCCAGCAGCGGCCCCGGGACCACTGAAGCTTTCTTT	TRBJ1-1	.	.	TRBV7-2
CASSVGALAGGTNEQFF	TGTGCCAGCAGCGTAGGGGCGCTAGCGGGAGGAACCAATGAGCAGTTCTTC	TRBJ2-1	.	TRBD2	TRBV9
CASSFAGGADTQYF	TGTGCCAGCAGCTTCGCGGGGGGGGCAGATACGCAGTATTTT	TRBJ2-3	once	TRBD2	TRBV7-2
CATSRDWGRSYEQYF	TGTGCCACCAGCAGAGATTGGGGGAGGTCCTACGAGCAGTACTTC	TRBJ2-7	.	.	TRBV15
CASRPRLAAYEQYF	TGTGCCAGCCGCCCGAGACTAGCGGCCTACGAGCAGTACTTC	TRBJ2-7	.	TRBD2	TRBV3-1/TRBV3-2
CSVEKGRGGNYGYTF	TGCAGCGTTGAAAAGGGTAGAGGTGGAAACTATGGCTACACCTTC	TRBJ1-2	few	.	TRBV29-1
CASSLVDGGLNEQFF	TGTGCCAGCAGCTTGGTGGACGGGGGACTCAATGAGCAGTTCTTC	TRBJ2-1	many	.	TRBV5-6
CAISGQKGGETQYF	TGTGCCATCAGTGGCCAAAAAGGGGGGGAGACCCAGTACTTC	TRBJ2-5	.	.	TRBV10-3
CASSPTMTGYGYTF	TGTGCCAGCTCTCCGACCATGACAGGCTATGGCTACACCTTC	TRBJ1-2	medium-sized	.	TRBV18
CASSYSGTLNEQFF	TGTGCCAGCAGTTATTCCGGGACCCTCAATGAGCAGTTCTTC	TRBJ2-1	.	.	TRBV6-5
CASSLERNYGYTF	TGTGCCAGCAGTTTAGAACGGAACTATGGCTACACCTTC	TRBJ1-2	many	.	TRBV28